Following are 27 T cell receptor beta chains from one sample sequenced in a study of blood T cell repertoires in COVID-19. Repertoires were generated with immunoSEQ multiplex PCR, while TCRdb's copy carries only in-frame clones and drops some. The sample includes tens of thousands of clones, about 88% of them seen just once. Specimen: peripheral blood. The receptor set was obtained from an older man with acute or convalescent COVID-19.

The chain uses TRBV6-2 or TRBV6-3 and TRBJ1-1; a weak D match, TRBD1 (6 bases). V was clipped by 6 bases and J by 1 base, with 18 bases between them. CDR1 is MNHEY and CDR2 is SVGEGT in the germline V gene. The CDR3 spans 16 residues. CDR3 nucleotides: TGTGCCAGCAGGCCTACCAGGGGTTGGCGGAACACTGAAGCTTTCTTT. It translates to CASRPTRGWRNTEAFF.

To note about this clone: The junction shows a germline mismatch at one end, possibly a read error. The chain is built from TRBV4-1 and TRBJ1-4; D is perhaps TRBD1 (6 bases). Germline V gene sequence: CDR1 MGHRA, CDR2 YSYEKL. The CDR3 has 18 amino acids. CDR3 sequence (DNA): TGCGCTAGCAGCCAACACGGACAGCCTCTTGCAACTAATGAAAAACTGTTTTTT. This codes for CASSQHGQPLATNEKLFF.

The rearrangement uses TRBV5-1 and TRBJ2-7; the match to TRBD1 covers 12 bases. CDR1 and CDR2 (germline): SGHRS, YFSETQ. After removal of 3 bases from V and 3 bases from J, the junction contained 7 bases not matched to a gene. The CDR3 covers 16 residues. The CDR3 region is CASSWGTGGYSYEQYF. In DNA, the CDR3 is TGCGCCAGCAGCTGGGGGACAGGGGGCTATAGCTACGAGCAGTACTTC.

The chain links TRBV7-8 to TRBJ1-1; tentatively, D is TRBD1 (6 bases). The CDR3 totals 14 residues. Germline CDR1 and CDR2: SGHVS and FQNEAQ. V was cut by 5 bases and J by 3 bases, with 13 bases left in between. This chain's CDR3 is CASSNGTFHTEAFF. CDR3 coding DNA: TGTGCCAGCAGCAACGGGACATTTCACACTGAAGCTTTCTTT.

This chain uses TRBV5-4 with TRBJ2-3; 7 nucleotides align to TRBD2. The CDR3 runs to 13 residues. Germline assignment: CDR1 SGHNT and CDR2 YYREEE (reference sequence). After removal of 1 base from V and 9 bases from J, the junction contained 5 bases not matched to a gene. The CDR3 DNA reads as TGTGCCAGCAGCTTGCCTCGGGGAGGGACGCAGTATTTT. Amino acid sequence: CASSLPRGGTQYF. The full variable domain, rest sourced from reference TRBV5-4 and TRBJ2-3, is ETGVTQSPTHLIKTRGQQVTLRCSSQSGHNTVSWYQQALGQGPQFIFQYYREEENGRGNFPPRFSGLQFPNYSSELNVNALELDDSALYLCASSLPRGGTQYFGPGTRLTVL.

This chain connects TRBV7-2 to TRBJ2-3, with a possible D match to TRBD2 (6 bases). Germline V gene sequence: CDR1 SGHTA, CDR2 FQGNSA. This CDR3 contains 16 residues. V gave up 6 bases and J gave up 5 bases, with 21 bases separating them. The CDR3 region has the DNA TGTGCCAGCAGTCTATCCTGGGCTAGCGCGATAGATACGCAGTATTTT. This translates into CASSLSWASAIDTQYF.

The chain employs TRBV29-1 and TRBJ1-4; 8 bases fit TRBD1. This CDR3 region has 13 residues. J was trimmed by 7 bases and V by 6 bases; bases with no gene match: 7. CDR1 and CDR2 (germline): SQVTM, ANQGSEA. The CDR3 DNA reads TGCAGCGTGGGGAGTACAGGGGGTGAAAAACTGTTTTTT. Translated, it gives CSVGSTGGEKLFF.

As DNA, the CDR3 is TGTGCCAGCAGTTCTAGCGGGGGGCCCCTCTACGAGCAGTACTTC. Amino acid sequence: CASSSSGGPLYEQYF. The chain has TRBV6-5 and TRBJ2-7; 11 bases fit TRBD2. Germline trimming cut 4 bases from V and 3 bases from J; bases unmatched to any gene: 5. The germline V gene encodes CDR1 MNHEY and CDR2 SVGAGI. This CDR3 comprises 15 residues.

The chain couples TRBV7-9 to TRBJ2-7; D gene ambiguous. V gave up 5 bases and J gave up 0 bases, with 11 bases separating them. Germline-derived CDR1 and CDR2 are SEHNR and FQNEAQ (reference sequence). The CDR3 runs to 14 residues. The CDR3 DNA sequence: TGTGCCAGCAGCCTCCCTGGCAGCTCCTACGAGCAGTACTTC. Protein: CASSLPGSSYEQYF.

This chain joins TRBV28 and TRBJ2-7; 7 positions match TRBD2. Germline CDR1 is MDHEN and CDR2 is SYDVKM. This CDR3 contains 14 residues. V gave up 2 bases and J gave up 5 bases; unmatched junction bases: 6. The CDR3 DNA is TGTGCCAGCAGTTTAGGGGGGGAGAACAACGAGCAGTACTTC. Amino acids: CASSLGGENNEQYF. Together with reference TRBV28 and TRBJ2-7, the CDR3 gives the full variable domain: DVKVTQSSRYLVKRTGEKVFLECVQDMDHENMFWYRQDPGLGLRLIYFSYDVKMKEKGDIPEGYSVSREKKERFSLILESASTNQTSMYLCASSLGGENNEQYFGPGTRLTVT.

This clone was seen a single time. The rearrangement joins TRBV5-1 to TRBJ2-7; a weak D match, TRBD1 (6 bases). The CDR3 contains 13 residues. V was trimmed by 2 bases and J by 12 bases, leaving 18 bases between them. Germline assignment: CDR1 SGHRS and CDR2 YFSETQ. CDR3 sequence reads: CASSLTLGQGPYF. CDR3 bases: TGCGCCAGCAGCTTAACCTTAGGGCAGGGGCCGTACTTC.

The chain joins TRBV6-1 to TRBJ1-2; a possible D gene is TRBD1 (5 bases). Per the germline V gene, CDR1 is MNHNS and CDR2 is SASEGT. V lost 3 bases and J 2 bases, leaving 7 bases between the germline ends. There are 13 residues in the CDR3. CDR3 nucleotide sequence: TGTGCCAGCAGTGACAGGGTCAACTATGGCTACACCTTC. Translating gives CASSDRVNYGYTF.

This chain joins TRBV11-2 and TRBJ2-1, with D hard to call. CDR1 is SGHAT, CDR2 FQNNGV, per germline. The CDR3 has 17 amino acids. The germline V and J ends were trimmed by 0 bases and 0 bases, with 12 bases remaining between them. CDR3 region: CASSLDRMTASYNEQFF. CDR3 in DNA: TGTGCCAGCAGCTTAGATCGTATGACTGCCTCCTACAATGAGCAGTTCTTC. Full variable domain (remainder filled in from reference TRBV11-2 and TRBJ2-1): EAGVAQSPRYKIIEKRQSVAFWCNPISGHATLYWYQQILGQGPKLLIQFQNNGVVDDSQLPKDRFSAERLKGVDSTLKIQPAKLEDSAVYLCASSLDRMTASYNEQFFGPGTRLTVL.

The genes are TRBV7-9 and TRBJ2-5; D is uncertain. The CDR3 sequence is 14 residues long. Trimming left V 2 bases short and J 1 base short, with 8 bases between. Germline V CDR1 and CDR2: SEHNR, FQNEAQ (reference sequence). This CDR3 is CASSLLTAQETQYF. In DNA form, the CDR3 reads TGTGCCAGCAGCTTATTAACAGCCCAAGAGACCCAGTACTTC.

V and J are TRBV15 and TRBJ2-2; 9 bases match TRBD1. CDR3 length: 16 amino acids. The germline gives CDR1 LNHNV, CDR2 YYDKDF (reference sequence). With 3 bases clipped from V and 5 bases from J, the junction kept 7 bases outside the gene matches. The CDR3 DNA reads TGTGCCACCAGCAGTGCCGGGACAGGGTTTACCGGGGAGCTGTTTTTT. Translating gives CATSSAGTGFTGELFF.

This sequence joins TRBV7-6 and TRBJ1-1, with D possibly matching TRBD1 (6 bases). The germline V and J ends were trimmed by 2 bases and 1 base, with 17 bases remaining between them. CDR1 is SGHVS and CDR2 is FNYEAQ in the germline V gene. This CDR3 is built from 17 residues. The CDR3 here is CASSLSLGALKNTEAFF. In DNA form, the CDR3 reads TGTGCCAGCAGCTTAAGTCTGGGGGCATTGAAGAACACTGAAGCTTTCTTT. The entire variable domain, with the rest obtained from reference TRBV7-6 and TRBJ1-1, is as follows: GAGVSQSPRYKVTKRGQDVALRCDPISGHVSLYWYRQALGQGPEFLTYFNYEAQQDKSGLPNDRFSAERPEGSISTLTIQRTEQRDSAMYRCASSLSLGALKNTEAFFGQGTRLTVV.

This chain links TRBV5-1 with TRBJ1-3; tentatively, D is TRBD1 (6 bases). Germline lookup yields CDR1 SGHRS and CDR2 YFSETQ. CDR3 length: 20 residues. Between the trimmed V and J ends, which lost 1 base and 0 bases, there was a span of 23 bases. The CDR3 spells CASSLQSRGFTALSGNTIYF. CDR3 nucleotides: TGCGCCAGCAGCTTGCAGTCCAGGGGATTTACGGCTCTCTCTGGAAACACCATATATTTT.

The rearrangement links TRBV7-3 to TRBJ2-3; TRBD2 matches 7 bases. The CDR3 contains 15 residues. Per the germline V gene, CDR1 is SGHTA and CDR2 is FQGTGA. The ends lost 5 bases at V and 4 bases at J; junction bases unmatched: 9. DNA for the CDR3: TGTGCCAGCAGCCCAACCGGACTAGACGCAGATACGCAGTATTTT. It is translated as CASSPTGLDADTQYF.

The genes are TRBV2 and TRBJ2-7, with TRBD1 matching over 8 bases. The CDR3 loop spans 14 amino acids. Per germline, CDR1 SNHLY and CDR2 FYNNEI. The ends lost 6 bases at V and 1 base at J; junction bases unmatched: 5. The CDR3 loop reads CASSLTGESYEQYF. The CDR3 bases are TGTGCCAGCAGCTTGACAGGGGAGTCCTACGAGCAGTACTTC.

The gene calls are TRBV6-6 and TRBJ1-1; D is possibly TRBD1 (5 bases). CDR3 length equals 15 residues. Trimming pared 4 bases from V and 1 base from J, leaving 13 bases between. Germline lookup yields CDR1 MNHNY and CDR2 SVGAGI (reference sequence). CDR3 loop: CASSSSDKSNTEAFF. The CDR3, as DNA: TGTGCCAGCAGTTCCTCGGACAAATCGAACACTGAAGCTTTCTTT.

This clone was counted a single time. This chain uses TRBV18 with TRBJ2-5; D possibly corresponds to TRBD2 (6 bases). CDR3 length: 16 residues. The germline V and J ends were trimmed by 2 bases and 0 bases, with 13 bases remaining between them. Germline values: CDR1 KGHSH, CDR2 LQKENI. The CDR3 is CASSPTSSAYQETQYF. Written as DNA, the CDR3 is TGTGCCAGCTCACCAACGTCTAGCGCTTACCAAGAGACCCAGTACTTC.

CDR3 protein: CASSLAQGGTEAFF. CDR3 nucleotides: TGTGCCAGTAGCCTCGCACAGGGTGGCACTGAAGCTTTCTTT. This chain links TRBV19 with TRBJ1-1, with a tentative D call TRBD1 (6 bases). The CDR3 is 14 amino acids. CDR1 LNHDA and CDR2 SQIVND come from the germline V gene (reference sequence). With 6 bases removed from V and 4 bases from J, the gap between germline ends came to 15 bases.

The chain is built from TRBV6-5 and TRBJ1-2, with D perhaps matching TRBD1 (6 bases). V dropped 4 bases and J dropped 6 bases, with 18 bases sitting between them. CDR1 is MNHEY and CDR2 is SVGAGI in the germline V gene. The CDR3 is made up of 15 amino acids. The CDR3: CASSSPGGAHDGYTF. CDR3 bases: TGTGCCAGCAGTTCCCCTGGGGGGGCCCACGATGGCTACACCTTC.

The J gene is TRBJ1-2, the V gene TRBV6-5; D is perhaps TRBD1 (5 bases). Germline loops: CDR1 MNHEY, CDR2 SVGAGI. The length of the CDR3 is 13 residues. V lost 6 bases, J lost 4 bases, and 12 bases lay in between. Here the CDR3 reads CASRDSRSYGYTF. The DNA of the CDR3 is TGTGCCAGCAGAGACAGTAGATCCTATGGCTACACCTTC.

This rearrangement joins TRBV2 to TRBJ1-2; possibly TRBD1 for D (6 bases). The CDR3 spans 12 residues. Trimming pared 4 bases from V and 7 bases from J, leaving 10 bases between. Germline lookup yields CDR1 SNHLY and CDR2 FYNNEI. The DNA for the CDR3 is TGTGCCAGCAGTGTAGGGGGAGCTGGCTACACCTTC. This sequence encodes CASSVGGAGYTF.

V and J are TRBV18 and TRBJ1-1, with unresolved D. Trimming stripped 3 bases from V and 0 bases from J, with 14 bases between. Germline V gene sequence: CDR1 KGHSH, CDR2 LQKENI. The CDR3 loop spans 16 amino acids. The CDR3 coding sequence is TGTGCCAGCTCACCGAATCCGACAAGGTTGAACACTGAAGCTTTCTTT. Protein: CASSPNPTRLNTEAFF. Full variable domain (remainder filled in from reference TRBV18 and TRBJ1-1): NAGVMQNPRHLVRRRGQEARLRCSPMKGHSHVYWYRQLPEEGLKFMVYLQKENIIDESGMPKERFSAEFPKEGPSILRIQQVVRGDSAAYFCASSPNPTRLNTEAFFGQGTRLTVV.

In this sample, this clone turned up once. V gene TRBV7-9 combines with J gene TRBJ1-3; TRBD1 is a possible D gene (6 bases). The CDR3 is 16 residues long. Germline-derived CDR1 and CDR2 are SEHNR and FQNEAQ (reference sequence). V lost 8 bases and J lost 0, with 17 bases in between. The CDR3 region has the DNA TGTGCCAGCGGGAACAGGGAAAAAAGCTCTGGAAACACCATATATTTT. It yields the protein CASGNREKSSGNTIYF.